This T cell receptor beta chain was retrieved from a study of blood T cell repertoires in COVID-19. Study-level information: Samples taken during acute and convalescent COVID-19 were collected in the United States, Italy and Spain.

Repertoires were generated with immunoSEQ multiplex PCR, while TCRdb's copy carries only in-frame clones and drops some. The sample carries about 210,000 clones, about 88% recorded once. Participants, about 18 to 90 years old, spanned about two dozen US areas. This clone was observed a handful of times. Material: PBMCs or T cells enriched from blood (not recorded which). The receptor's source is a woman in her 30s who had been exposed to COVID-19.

The CDR3 sequence is CASSLMDSTEAFF. CDR3 in DNA: TGTGCCAGCAGCTTAATGGACAGTACTGAAGCTTTCTTT. The V gene is TRBV7-2, the J gene TRBJ1-1, with D perhaps TRBD1 (6 bases). V dropped 2 bases and J dropped 5 bases, with 9 bases sitting between them. Germline CDR1 and CDR2: SGHTA and FQGNSA. This CDR3 has 13 residues.